A single sample gave rise to the 11 T cell receptor beta chains below, sequenced in a study of beta chain features in type 1 diabetes. Sequencing targeted expressed TCRB transcripts, as all isolated RNA had been reverse transcribed. Profiled with immunoSEQ multiplex PCR; TCRdb holds only in-frame clones, not every one. Seen here are about 150,000 clones, about 8.1% observed once, and the top ten hold 0.55% to 0.75%. Specimen: central memory CD4+ T cells from blood. These receptors were taken from a young man in good health.

The sample holds a few counts of this clone. The CDR3 DNA reads TGTGCCTGGAGTATCAGAACCGAAGGGGGAATCGGGAACACTGAAGCTTTCTTT. Translating it yields CAWSIRTEGGIGNTEAFF. The rearrangement joins TRBV30 to TRBJ1-1, with a weak D call TRBD1 (6 bases). CDR1 and CDR2 from the germline V gene are GTSNPN and SVGIG (reference sequence). There are 18 residues in the CDR3. The V gene lost 2 bases and the J gene lost 1 base, with 23 bases spanning the gap.

The V call is TRBV5-4, the J call TRBJ1-2, with D tentatively TRBD1 (6 bases). In germline, CDR1 is SGHNT, CDR2 YYREEE (reference sequence). The CDR3 extends over 13 amino acids. The germline V and J ends were trimmed by 0 bases and 7 bases, with 10 bases remaining between them. CDR3: CASSLDRVRGYTF. CDR3 bases: TGTGCCAGCAGCTTGGACAGGGTGCGTGGCTACACCTTC.

The sample holds a few counts of this clone. This sequence joins TRBV27 and TRBJ1-5; no reliable D call. Germline-derived CDR1 and CDR2 are MNHEY and SMNVEV (reference sequence). The CDR3 totals 14 residues. V was pared by 6 bases and J by 8 bases, with 17 bases between. This CDR3 reads CASSQRRGMEPQHF. The CDR3 DNA reads TGTGCCAGCAGCCAGAGGAGAGGGATGGAGCCCCAGCATTTT.

The gene calls are TRBV5-4 and TRBJ2-1; 11 bases line up with TRBD2. Germline CDR1 and CDR2: SGHNT and YYREEE (reference sequence). This CDR3 is built from 16 residues. V lost 4 bases and J lost 2; bases outside the gene matches: 5. For the CDR3, the DNA is TGTGCCAGCAGCCCGACTAGCGGGATGACCTACAATGAGCAGTTCTTC. Its translation: CASSPTSGMTYNEQFF.

The sample holds one count of this clone. The chain carries TRBV6-4 and TRBJ2-1; D unclear. This CDR3 spans 13 amino acids. Germline CDR1 is MRHNA and CDR2 is SNTAGT. The germline V and J ends were trimmed by 5 bases and 9 bases, with 14 bases remaining between them. CDR3 DNA: TGTGCCAGCAGTCCCGGTTGGCGAGGTGAGCAGTTCTTC. Protein product: CASSPGWRGEQFF.

This clone was seen more than once but under ten times. V is TRBV19 and J is TRBJ2-7; 7 bases are shared with TRBD2. The CDR3 sequence is 14 residues long. Germline CDR1 LNHDA, CDR2 SQIVND (reference sequence). V dropped 6 bases and J dropped 5; count of bases not matched to a gene: 10. The CDR3 spells CASSRGGSVDEQYF. In nucleotides, the CDR3 is TGTGCCAGTAGCCGGGGAGGGTCCGTCGACGAGCAGTACTTC.

The rearrangement joins TRBV5-6 to TRBJ2-1; 11 positions match TRBD1. V gave up 0 bases and J gave up 4 bases; unmatched junction bases: 6. Germline V lookup: CDR1 SGHDT, CDR2 YYEEEE. This CDR3 has 17 amino acids. The CDR3 reads CASSLEWGTGGYNEQFF. The CDR3 DNA reads as TGTGCCAGCAGCTTGGAGTGGGGGACAGGGGGATACAATGAGCAGTTCTTC.

This clone was counted between two and nine times. The gene calls are TRBV6-6 and TRBJ2-1; TRBD2 agrees at 7 bases. The CDR3 is made up of 16 amino acids. V lost 0 bases and J lost 7; bases outside the gene matches: 9. Germline V lookup: CDR1 MNHNY, CDR2 SVGAGI (reference sequence). Here the CDR3 DNA reads TGTGCCAGCAGTTACTCGACTGGACTAGTTCTAAATGAGCAGTTCTTC. Its translation is CASSYSTGLVLNEQFF.

In this sample, this clone turned up many times. This rearrangement joins TRBV28 to TRBJ1-6; D call uncertain. Germline V gene lookup returns CDR1 MDHEN and CDR2 SYDVKM. CDR3 length equals 12 residues. V shed 11 bases and J shed 5 bases, with 10 bases lying between them. CDR3 loop: CAVNTNNSPLHF. The CDR3 region has the DNA TGTGCCGTGAACACAAATAATTCACCCCTCCACTTT.

Only a few counts were recorded for this clone. V usage is TRBV9 and J usage is TRBJ1-1; unclear D gene. This CDR3 is built from 15 residues. Trimming removed 0 bases from V and 1 base from J, with 10 bases in between. CDR1 SGDLS and CDR2 YYNGEE come from the germline V gene. CDR3 nucleotides: TGTGCCAGCAGCGTAGTCCTGGGCCAGAACACTGAAGCTTTCTTT. It specifies CASSVVLGQNTEAFF.

The V and J genes are TRBV5-1 and TRBJ2-7, with a weak D call TRBD1 (6 bases). The CDR3 is 15 residues long. The ends were cut back, 0 bases at V and 3 bases at J, with 13 bases in the middle. CDR1 and CDR2 from the germline V gene are SGHRS and YFSETQ. The CDR3 DNA reads as TGCGCCAGCAGCTTGGCATCAGGGGTCCTCTACGAGCAGTACTTC. The encoded protein is CASSLASGVLYEQYF.